These T cell receptor beta chains were read from a single sample in a study of CD8+ T cells in alopecia areata. TCRdb keeps only in-frame clones here, not all; method: immunoSEQ multiplex PCR. The table lists about 150,000 clones, roughly 50% of them singletons. Specimen: CD4+ T cells sorted from blood. These TCRs come from a human donor with alopecia areata. Each CDR3 is given without its conserved first and last residue. Fields, in order: J gene, clone size, V gene, D gene, CDR3 protein. D genes are given only for firm matches. Part of the rows lack a size; the others show once, few, many or a class for expanded clones.

j_gene: TRBJ1-2
abundance: few
v_gene: TRBV5-1
d_gene: NA
CDR3aa: ASSLEPTASYGYT

j_gene: TRBJ2-7
abundance: few
v_gene: TRBV29-1
d_gene: TRBD1
CDR3aa: SVNRGTGKYEQY

j_gene: TRBJ2-1
abundance: once
v_gene: TRBV27
d_gene: NA
CDR3aa: ASSLALRVISHNEQF

j_gene: TRBJ2-3
abundance: NA
v_gene: TRBV29-1
d_gene: NA
CDR3aa: STSPGLRLAGTDTQY

j_gene: TRBJ1-1
abundance: NA
v_gene: TRBV2
d_gene: NA
CDR3aa: ASSEQGMNTEAF

j_gene: TRBJ1-2
abundance: NA
v_gene: TRBV29-1
d_gene: NA
CDR3aa: SVVRESYGYT

j_gene: TRBJ1-1
abundance: NA
v_gene: TRBV7-9
d_gene: TRBD1
CDR3aa: ASSLVWTGGKGTNTEAF

j_gene: TRBJ2-7
abundance: few
v_gene: TRBV5-4
d_gene: TRBD2
CDR3aa: ASSPPRREKY

j_gene: TRBJ1-5
abundance: NA
v_gene: TRBV23-1
d_gene: NA
CDR3aa: ASVQGLSNQPQH

j_gene: TRBJ1-1
abundance: NA
v_gene: TRBV29-1
d_gene: NA
CDR3aa: SVEKVEQGQAF

j_gene: TRBJ2-1
abundance: few
v_gene: TRBV19
d_gene: NA
CDR3aa: ASSILGNNEQF

j_gene: TRBJ2-5
abundance: NA
v_gene: TRBV5-1
d_gene: NA
CDR3aa: ASSLGSVRQETQY

j_gene: TRBJ2-3
abundance: few
v_gene: TRBV29-1
d_gene: TRBD2
CDR3aa: SVEDRGVRSDTRNTDTQY

j_gene: TRBJ1-5
abundance: NA
v_gene: TRBV2
d_gene: NA
CDR3aa: ASRAELNQPQH

j_gene: TRBJ2-3
abundance: NA
v_gene: TRBV9
d_gene: NA
CDR3aa: ASSEFADTQY

j_gene: TRBJ1-2
abundance: few
v_gene: TRBV7-9
d_gene: NA
CDR3aa: ASSTSAGRGGYGYT

j_gene: TRBJ1-1
abundance: NA
v_gene: TRBV27
d_gene: TRBD1
CDR3aa: ASKLMGTVKGAF

j_gene: TRBJ2-6
abundance: NA
v_gene: TRBV7-6
d_gene: NA
CDR3aa: ASSLALGSGANVLT

j_gene: TRBJ1-1
abundance: NA
v_gene: TRBV9
d_gene: NA
CDR3aa: ASSVAAGGLTEAF

j_gene: TRBJ2-7
abundance: few
v_gene: TRBV28
d_gene: TRBD1
CDR3aa: ASQLRDSSYEQY

j_gene: TRBJ2-3
abundance: NA
v_gene: TRBV30
d_gene: TRBD2
CDR3aa: AWSWTSGSIDTQY

j_gene: TRBJ1-1
abundance: NA
v_gene: TRBV29-1
d_gene: NA
CDR3aa: SVDPVNTEAF

j_gene: TRBJ2-2
abundance: NA
v_gene: TRBV7-9
d_gene: NA
CDR3aa: ASSLFALGGATGELF

j_gene: TRBJ2-7
abundance: NA
v_gene: TRBV5-1
d_gene: TRBD2
CDR3aa: ASSNRGVVEQY

j_gene: TRBJ1-2
abundance: NA
v_gene: TRBV20-1
d_gene: NA
CDR3aa: SAGRGNSYT

j_gene: TRBJ2-3
abundance: NA
v_gene: TRBV25-1
d_gene: NA
CDR3aa: ASRLDGFLTDTQY

j_gene: TRBJ1-2
abundance: few
v_gene: TRBV11-2
d_gene: NA
CDR3aa: ASSLLRTAYGYT